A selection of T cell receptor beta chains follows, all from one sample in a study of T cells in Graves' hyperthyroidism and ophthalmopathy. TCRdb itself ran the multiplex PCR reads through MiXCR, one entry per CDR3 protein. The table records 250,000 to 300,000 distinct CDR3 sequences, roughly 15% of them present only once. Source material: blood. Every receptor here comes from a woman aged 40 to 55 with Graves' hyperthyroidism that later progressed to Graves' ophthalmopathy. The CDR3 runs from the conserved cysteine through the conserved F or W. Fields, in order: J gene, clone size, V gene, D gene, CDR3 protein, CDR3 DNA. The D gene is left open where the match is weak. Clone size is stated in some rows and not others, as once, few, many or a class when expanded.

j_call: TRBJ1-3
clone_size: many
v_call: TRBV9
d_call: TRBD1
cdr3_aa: CASSVLQGITAGNTIYF
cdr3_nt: TGTGCCAGCAGCGTACTACAGGGGATAACTGCTGGAAACACCATATATTTT

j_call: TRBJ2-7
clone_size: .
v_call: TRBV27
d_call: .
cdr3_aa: CASSSGVTWEQYF
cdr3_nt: TGTGCCAGCAGTTCCGGGGTAACGTGGGAGCAGTACTTC

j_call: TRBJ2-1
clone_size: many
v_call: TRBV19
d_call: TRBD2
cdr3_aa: CASSTTPGLRAGFYNEQFF
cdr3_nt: TGTGCCAGTAGTACAACCCCTGGGTTACGAGCGGGATTTTACAATGAGCAGTTCTTC

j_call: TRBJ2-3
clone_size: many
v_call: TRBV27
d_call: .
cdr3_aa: CASRRAGSTDTQYF
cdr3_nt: TGTGCCAGCAGGAGGGCAGGGAGCACAGATACGCAGTATTTT

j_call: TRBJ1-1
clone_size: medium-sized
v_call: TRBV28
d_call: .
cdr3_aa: CASSFRNTEAFF
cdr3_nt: TGTGCCAGCAGTTTCAGGAACACTGAAGCTTTCTTT

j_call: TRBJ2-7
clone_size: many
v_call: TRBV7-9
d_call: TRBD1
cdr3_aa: CASSETGGHSYEQYF
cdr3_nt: TGTGCCAGCAGCGAGACAGGGGGCCACTCCTACGAGCAGTACTTC

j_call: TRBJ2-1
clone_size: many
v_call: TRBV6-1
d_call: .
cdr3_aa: CASSLNRDHEQFF
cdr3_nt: TGTGCCAGCAGTCTCAACAGGGACCATGAGCAGTTCTTC

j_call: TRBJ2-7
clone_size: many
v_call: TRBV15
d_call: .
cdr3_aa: CATRGGGYGDEQYF
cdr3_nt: TGTGCCACAAGAGGAGGGGGGTACGGCGACGAGCAGTACTTC

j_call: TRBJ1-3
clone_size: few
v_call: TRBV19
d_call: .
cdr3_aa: CASSPSGWTSGNTIYF
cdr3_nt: TGTGCCAGTAGTCCCTCAGGTTGGACCTCTGGAAACACCATATATTTT

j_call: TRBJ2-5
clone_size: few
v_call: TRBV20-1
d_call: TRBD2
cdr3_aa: CSARGGTSGRAMEETQYF
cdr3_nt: TGCAGTGCTAGGGGGGGGACTAGCGGGAGGGCAATGGAAGAGACCCAGTACTTC

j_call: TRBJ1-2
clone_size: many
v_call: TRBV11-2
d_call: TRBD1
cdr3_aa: CASSPGQDYGYTF
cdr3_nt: TGTGCCAGCAGCCCGGGACAGGACTATGGCTACACCTTC

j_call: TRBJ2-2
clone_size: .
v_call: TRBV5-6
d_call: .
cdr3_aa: CASSFYTGAGTGELFF
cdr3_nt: TGTGCCAGCAGCTTTTATACGGGAGCTGGCACCGGGGAGCTGTTTTTT

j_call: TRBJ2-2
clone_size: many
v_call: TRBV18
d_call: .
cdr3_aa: CASSLITGMANTGELFF
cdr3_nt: TGTGCCAGCTCACTGATAACAGGGATGGCGAACACCGGGGAGCTGTTTTTT

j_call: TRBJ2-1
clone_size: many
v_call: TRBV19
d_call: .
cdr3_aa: CASSMSGGSNEQFF
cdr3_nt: TGTGCCAGTAGTATGAGTGGGGGATCCAATGAGCAGTTCTTC

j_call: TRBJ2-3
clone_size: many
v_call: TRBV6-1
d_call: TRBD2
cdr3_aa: CASSGTSGKGGTDTQYF
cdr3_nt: TGTGCCAGCAGCGGGACTAGCGGGAAGGGGGGCACAGATACGCAGTATTTT

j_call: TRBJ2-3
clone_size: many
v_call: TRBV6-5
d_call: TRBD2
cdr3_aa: CASSYSGTSGDTQYF
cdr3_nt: TGTGCCAGCAGTTACTCCGGGACTAGTGGAGATACGCAGTATTTT

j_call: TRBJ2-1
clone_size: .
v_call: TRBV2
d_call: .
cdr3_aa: CASGRSGRSHNEQFF
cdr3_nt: TGTGCCAGCGGGAGAAGCGGGCGCTCCCACAATGAGCAGTTCTTC

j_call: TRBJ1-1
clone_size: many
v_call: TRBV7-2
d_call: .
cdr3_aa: CASSPRGGSTEAFF
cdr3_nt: TGTGCCAGCAGCCCTCGTGGGGGATCCACTGAAGCTTTCTTT

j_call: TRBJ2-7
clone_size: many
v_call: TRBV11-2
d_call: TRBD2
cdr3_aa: CASSLGPSGYEQYF
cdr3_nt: TGTGCCAGCAGCTTAGGGCCTAGCGGCTACGAGCAGTACTTC

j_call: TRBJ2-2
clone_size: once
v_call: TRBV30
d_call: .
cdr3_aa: CAWSAPTGGELFF
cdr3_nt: TGTGCCTGGAGTGCCCCGACAGGAGGGGAGCTGTTTTTT

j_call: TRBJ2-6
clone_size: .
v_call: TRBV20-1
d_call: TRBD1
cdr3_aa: CSARAGQAVSGVDVLTF
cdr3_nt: TGCAGTGCTAGAGCGGGACAGGCGGTATCTGGGGTCGACGTCCTGACTTTC

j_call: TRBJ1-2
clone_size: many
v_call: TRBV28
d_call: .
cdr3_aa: CASSLGLSYGYTF
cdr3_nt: TGTGCCAGCAGTTTAGGGCTCTCGTATGGCTACACCTTC

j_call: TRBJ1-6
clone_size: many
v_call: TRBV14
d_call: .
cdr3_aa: CASGETKNSPLHF
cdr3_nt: TGTGCCAGCGGGGAGACAAAGAATTCACCCCTCCACTTT

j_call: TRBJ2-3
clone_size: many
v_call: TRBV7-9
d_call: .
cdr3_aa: CASSLGDSGIDTQYF
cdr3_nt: TGTGCCAGCAGCTTAGGGGACAGCGGGATAGATACGCAGTATTTT

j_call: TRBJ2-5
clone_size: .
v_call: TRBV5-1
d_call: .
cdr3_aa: CASSLDGGVETQYF
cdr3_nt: TGCGCCAGCAGCTTGGACGGGGGAGTGGAGACCCAGTACTTC

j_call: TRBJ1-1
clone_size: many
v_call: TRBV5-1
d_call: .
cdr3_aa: CASSFRGSMNTEAFF
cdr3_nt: TGCGCCAGCAGCTTCAGGGGTTCCATGAACACTGAAGCTTTCTTT

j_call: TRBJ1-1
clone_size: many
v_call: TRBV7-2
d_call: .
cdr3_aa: CASSSSRGQNTEAFF
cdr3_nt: TGTGCCAGCAGCTCCAGTCGAGGGCAGAACACTGAAGCTTTCTTT

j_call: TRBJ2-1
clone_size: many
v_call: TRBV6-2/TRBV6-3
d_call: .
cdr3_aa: CASSWAGTDPGNEQFF
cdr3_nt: TGTGCCAGCAGTTGGGCCGGGACCGACCCCGGGAATGAGCAGTTCTTC

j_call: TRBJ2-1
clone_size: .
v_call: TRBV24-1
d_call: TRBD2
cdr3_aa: CATSDPTSVNEQFF
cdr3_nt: TGTGCCACCAGTGATCCTACTAGCGTCAATGAGCAGTTCTTC

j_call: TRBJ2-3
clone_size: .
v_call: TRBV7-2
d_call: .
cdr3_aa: CASSFGHKVLTDTQYF
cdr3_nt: TGTGCCAGCAGCTTCGGACACAAAGTCCTCACAGATACGCAGTATTTT

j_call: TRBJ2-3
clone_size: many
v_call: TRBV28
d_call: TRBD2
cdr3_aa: CASSSGRDTDTQYF
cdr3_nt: TGTGCCAGCAGTAGCGGGAGAGACACAGATACGCAGTATTTT

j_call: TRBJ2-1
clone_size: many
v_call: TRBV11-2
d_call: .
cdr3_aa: CASSLAAQRRSGEQFF
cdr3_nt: TGTGCCAGCAGCTTAGCGGCCCAGCGGAGGTCGGGTGAGCAGTTCTTC

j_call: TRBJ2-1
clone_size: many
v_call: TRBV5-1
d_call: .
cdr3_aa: CASSLASLGGRYNEQFF
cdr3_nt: TGCGCCAGCAGCTTGGCATCTTTGGGAGGTCGGTACAATGAGCAGTTCTTC

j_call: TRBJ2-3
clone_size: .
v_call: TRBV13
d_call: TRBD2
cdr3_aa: CASSLVVTSGFADTQYF
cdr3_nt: TGTGCCAGCAGCTTAGTTGTGACTAGCGGGTTTGCAGATACGCAGTATTTT

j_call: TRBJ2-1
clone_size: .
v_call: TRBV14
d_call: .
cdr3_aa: CASSHYSLGSSYNEQFF
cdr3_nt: TGTGCCAGCAGCCACTACTCTCTAGGATCCTCCTACAATGAGCAGTTCTTC

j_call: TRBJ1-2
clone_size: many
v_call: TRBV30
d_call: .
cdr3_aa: CAWSKQGSNYGYTF
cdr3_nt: TGTGCCTGGAGTAAGCAGGGGAGCAACTATGGCTACACCTTC

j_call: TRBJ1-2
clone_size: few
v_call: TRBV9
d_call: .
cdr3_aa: CASSVDADHYGYTF
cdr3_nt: TGTGCCAGCAGCGTAGATGCCGACCACTATGGCTACACCTTC

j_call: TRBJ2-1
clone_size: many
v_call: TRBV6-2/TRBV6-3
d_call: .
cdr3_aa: CASSSRRNEQFF
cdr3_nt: TGTGCCAGCAGTTCGAGAAGGAATGAGCAGTTCTTC

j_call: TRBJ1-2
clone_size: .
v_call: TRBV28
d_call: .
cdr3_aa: CASMEAALGYGYTF
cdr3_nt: TGTGCCAGCATGGAGGCAGCTCTTGGGTATGGCTACACCTTC

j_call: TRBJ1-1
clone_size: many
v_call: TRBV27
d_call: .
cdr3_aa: CASRTYLDRDTEAFF
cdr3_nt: TGTGCCAGCAGGACCTACCTGGACAGAGACACTGAAGCTTTCTTT

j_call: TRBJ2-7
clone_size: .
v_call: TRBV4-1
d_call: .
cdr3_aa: CASSQGLGVPYEQYF
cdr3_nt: TGCGCCAGCAGCCAAGGGTTGGGTGTTCCCTACGAGCAGTACTTC

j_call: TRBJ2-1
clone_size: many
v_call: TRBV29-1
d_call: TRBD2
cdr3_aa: CSVDLAGKDSEQFF
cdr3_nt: TGCAGCGTTGACCTAGCGGGAAAAGACAGTGAGCAGTTCTTC

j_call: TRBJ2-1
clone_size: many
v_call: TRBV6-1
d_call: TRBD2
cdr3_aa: CASSGVSGSRRDEQFF
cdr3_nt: TGTGCCAGCAGTGGTGTTAGCGGGAGTAGGAGGGATGAGCAGTTCTTC